In its sample, the clone carrying this TCR beta chain was seen a few times. This table comes from immunoSEQ multiplex PCR, and its TCRdb copy is limited to in-frame clones, with some not included. The sample shows hundreds of thousands of clones, about 80% of them seen only once. The germline V and J ends were trimmed by 7 bases and 10 bases, with 19 bases remaining between them. The CDR3 loop spans 13 amino acids. Germline V lookup: CDR1 SEHNR, CDR2 FQNEAQ (reference sequence). The sample is drawn from a study of Ad26.COV2.S vaccination and SARS-CoV-2 variants. Study at large: In the study, Ad26.COV2.S was injected intramuscularly once, or twice 56 days apart.

Specified treatment: some 19 received Ad26.COV2.S at low or high dose, single or two shots; about 5 received placebo; per-sample allocation not given. Material that was analyzed had been drawn on day 63 after the first vaccine or placebo injection. The material sequenced was peripheral blood, taken in a trial of Ad26.COV2.S vaccine versus placebo. V is TRBV7-9 and J is TRBJ1-1; unclear D gene. The sequence was collected from a person aged 18-65 years who received the Ad26.COV2.S COVID-19 vaccine or a placebo. CDR3 sequence reads: CASTFWSAPGAFF. CDR3 sequence (DNA): TGTGCCAGCACATTTTGGTCCGCACCCGGAGCTTTCTTT.